This T cell receptor (beta chain) comes out of a study of blood T cell repertoires in COVID-19 (dated by TCRdb to 2020 to 2022). With regard to the full study: The collaborator samples originated in the United States, Italy and Spain and spanned the acute and convalescent phases of COVID-19. The prospective study material was composed of cDNA or gDNA derived from T cells, B-cell-depleted T cells, or PBMCs. Subjects who had been exposed to COVID-19, were actively infected with it, or had recovered from it provided the deeply sampled blood TCRbeta repertoires that made up the dataset. The repertoires were made available in a free public database intended to serve as a resource for research on the immune response to SARS-CoV-2. The samples were drawn from the first 160 participants of the ongoing ImmuneRACE study and from some 1,300 subjects provided by 6 global collaborators. A de-identified subject ID, COVID-19 status, age in years and sex were almost always included in the sample metadata. Where HLA class I and class II types were available, the types were taken from metadata supplied by the sample provider, not from assay-based typing.

Findings and caveats that apply to the study as a whole: Clinical and demographic metadata were provided uncurated, with the amount varying by source and participant.

Each collaborating institution followed its own protocols to collect whole blood in K2EDTA tubes. For TCRbeta analysis, collaborators shipped samples in one of three forms: frozen whole blood, isolated PBMCs, or DNA extracted from either of those sample types. As for this clone: What antigen it recognizes has not been identified. Nothing much larger sits one base from this clone, and base qualities are not available.

TCRbeta CDR3 regions were amplified from genomic DNA using the immunoSEQ Assay, a bias-controlled multiplex PCR. As for the authors' bioinformatics: The number of nucleated cells in each sample was estimated by amplification of reference gene primers within the assay. To quantify the absolute abundance of each unique TCRbeta CDR3 rearrangement, sequence reads were collapsed and filtered. For each sample, productive Simpson clonality was calculated by taking the square root of Simpson's diversity index across productive rearrangements. TCRdb re-hosts the immuneACCESS table, in-frame sequences only. Its copies lack some clones; in the studies checked, an unresolved V gene accounts for under half of them, and the cause for the rest is not known. V and J calls and clone size are given by that table; D and trimming were obtained from the DNA. The sample has 50,000 to 70,000 clones on record, 88% of them singletons. Around 4.8% of the sample is held by the ten biggest clonotypes.

The CDR3 runs 14 residues from the cysteine to the phenylalanine. The CDR3 DNA has 42 bases and is translated from base 1. V sheds 3 bases and J sheds 2 bases, leaving 11 bases between their ends. According to the germline V gene, CDR1 reads KGHSH and CDR2 reads LQKENI. Sequenced: peripheral blood. The chain is assembled from TRBV18 and TRBJ2-7; the D segment could be TRBD1, given 5 matching bases. The receptor comes from a man aged 55 to 70 with acute or convalescent COVID-19. The nucleotides read TGTGCCAGCTCACCCTCTCAGGGCCCCTACGAGCAGTACTTC. It is translated as CASSPSQGPYEQYF.